This T cell receptor (beta chain) was found in a study of blood T cells in healthy people across ages. Study-wide background: Capture via template switching afforded approximately one barcoded beta molecule per two T cells.

For the second PCR, which ran for 7 to 11 cycles, a sample-barcoded 5' primer and a J-beta primer mix were used. With 12 random nucleotides, a template-switch adaptor tagged each individual cDNA molecule. TCRdb itself ran the 5' RACE reads through MiXCR, one entry per CDR3 protein. This sample yields approximately 780,000 distinct CDR3 sequences, of which roughly 26% are seen a single time; about 2.9% belongs to the top ten. Notes on the study in general: Higher naive T cell percentage went strongly together with higher TCR beta diversity.

This clonotype was seen a handful of times. Antigen: not known. Germline V gene data show CDR1 as ENHRY and CDR2 as SYGVKD. The CDR3 is made up of 17 amino acids. The V end lost 0 bases, the J end lost 1 base, and 13 bases lay between the germline ends. The sample was also reused in another study, on T cells of mothers and their children. That paper notes: Per child, about 3 million TCR beta CDR3 reads were obtained, against over 8.5 million per mother.

The chain joins TRBV10-3 to TRBJ2-1; D possibly uses TRBD1 or TRBD2 (5 bases each). The clonotype originates from a boy aged 5 to 17 in good health. Sequenced input: blood. The CDR3 spells CAISESGDRESYNEQFF. The DNA for the CDR3 is TGTGCCATCAGTGAGTCAGGGGATAGGGAGTCCTACAATGAGCAGTTCTTC.